The source of this TCR beta chain is a study of blood T cell repertoires in COVID-19. As for the study in general: The samples span acute and convalescent COVID-19 from the United States, Italy and Spain.

This CDR3 has 16 amino acids. Germline-derived CDR1 and CDR2 are MDHEN and SYDVKM. Trimming took 5 bases from V and 7 from J; bases not matched to a gene: 11. Under the authors' procedure: Cell counts per sample came from amplifying reference gene primers. Libraries were prepared by immunoSEQ multiplex PCR; TCRdb keeps only in-frame clonotypes and omits some of them. V and J calls and clone size are as listed in that table; D and trimming were resolved from the DNA. The sample consists of 250,000 to 350,000 clones, more than 80% of them appearing once. Participants, about 18 to 90 years old, spanned around 25 US areas. Assignment of participants to cohorts was predicated upon participant-reported clinical history.

This sequence originates from a woman in her twenties or thirties who had recovered from COVID-19. The chain employs TRBV28 and TRBJ2-2; 9 positions match TRBD1. The sequencing input was PBMCs or T cells enriched from blood (not recorded which). CDR3 in amino acids: CASSPGTGIGHGELFF. The CDR3 nucleotides are TGTGCCAGCAGTCCCGGGACAGGGATAGGACACGGGGAGCTGTTTTTT.